Given below is one T cell receptor beta chain in context. This specimen belongs to a study of blood T cell repertoires in COVID-19. Study background: Samples of COVID-19 (acute and convalescent) were obtained from the United States, Italy and Spain.

Germline V gives CDR1 SGHVS, CDR2 FQNEAQ. The CDR3 contains 13 residues. Germline trimming cut 6 bases from V and 5 bases from J; bases unmatched to any gene: 6. Per the original data handling: Amplification with reference gene primers provided the estimates of nucleated cell counts. Using immunoSEQ multiplex PCR, the repertoire was profiled, and TCRdb retains in-frame clones only, with some absent. Clone size and V and J calls were adopted from that table, with D and trimming inferred from the DNA. The sample contains roughly 170,000 clones, roughly nine tenths of which appear only once. The chain links TRBV7-8 to TRBJ2-5, with 7 bases identical to TRBD1. The TCR originated in a man in his 70s with active or convalescent COVID-19. The sample consisted of peripheral blood. CDR3 region: CASRLGGGETQYF. CDR3 coding DNA: TGTGCCAGCAGACTAGGGGGCGGCGAGACCCAGTACTTC. The full variable domain, its missing parts supplied by reference TRBV7-8 and TRBJ2-5, is GAGVSQSPRYKVAKRGQDVALRCDPISGHVSLFWYQQALGQGPEFLTYFQNEAQLDKSGLPSDRFFAERPEGSVSTLKIQRTQQEDSAVYLCASRLGGGETQYFGPGTRLLVL.